The 8 T cell receptor beta chains in this list originate from one sample, sequenced in a study of cytomegalovirus exposure and HLA in healthy donors (dated by TCRdb to 2016 to 2017). Library method: the immunoSEQ multiplex PCR assay. For the multiplex PCR, a mixture combining 60 forward primers for TCR Vbeta segments and 13 reverse primers for TCR Jbeta segments was used. This immuneACCESS table, as held by TCRdb, lists in-frame sequences with V and J called but not all clones. Of the missing ones, under half trace to an unresolved V gene in checked studies; the others have no known cause. The sample contains under 200,000 clones, under 80% of them found a single time. In total, the top ten clones hold about 4.5% of the sample. The sample comprised PBMCs. Receptors were obtained from a man aged 40-50 years in good health and CMV-seronegative.

This chain links TRBV7-9 with TRBJ1-2, with 10 bases matching TRBD1. The CDR3 contains 13 residues. Germline-derived CDR1 and CDR2 are SEHNR and FQNEAQ (reference sequence). J was trimmed by 10 bases and V by 7 bases; bases with no gene match: 9. The CDR3 DNA is TGTGCCAGCAACAACCCGGGACAGGGGTTCTACACCTTC. This encodes CASNNPGQGFYTF.

The table lists this clone with many counts. J is TRBJ1-1 and V is TRBV6-5; 8 bases align to TRBD1. CDR3 length: 13 residues. V gave up 7 bases and J gave up 2 bases; unmatched junction bases: 3. Germline V gene sequence: CDR1 MNHEY, CDR2 SVGAGI. The CDR3 spells CASTGQGNTEAFF. In DNA form, the CDR3 reads TGTGCCAGCACCGGACAGGGTAACACTGAAGCTTTCTTT.

The V gene is TRBV6-5, the J gene TRBJ2-7; D is uncertain. The CDR3 has 11 amino acids. V was cut by 5 bases and J by 4 bases, with 6 bases left in between. Germline V CDR1 and CDR2: MNHEY, SVGAGI. CDR3 in amino acids: CASSTTYEQYF. DNA of the CDR3: TGTGCCAGCAGTACCACATACGAGCAGTACTTC.

This clone was observed once. The V gene is TRBV28, the J gene TRBJ2-7, with D tentatively TRBD1 (5 bases). CDR3 length equals 12 residues. V was trimmed by 6 bases and J by 4 bases, leaving 10 bases between them. The germline V gene has CDR1 MDHEN and CDR2 SYDVKM. CDR3 protein: CASSPGQYEQYF. DNA of the CDR3: TGTGCCAGCAGCCCAGGACAATACGAGCAGTACTTC.

The gene calls are TRBV27 and TRBJ1-3; D is unclear. V lost 6 bases and J 0 bases, leaving 12 bases between the germline ends. CDR3 length: 15 residues. Germline lookup yields CDR1 MNHEY and CDR2 SMNVEV (reference sequence). The CDR3 coding sequence is TGTGCCAGCAGAAAACCAGATTACTCTGGAAACACCATATATTTT. The encoded protein is CASRKPDYSGNTIYF.

The chain is built from TRBV5-4 and TRBJ1-2; D is possibly TRBD1 (5 bases). The V end was cut by 2 bases, the J end by 5 bases, with 13 bases between. Germline CDR1 SGHNT, CDR2 YYREEE (reference sequence). This CDR3 region has 14 residues. CDR3 residues: CASSFDRVPYGYTF. For the CDR3, the DNA is TGTGCCAGCAGCTTCGACAGAGTTCCTTATGGCTACACCTTC.

This clone was found once. This chain links TRBV30 with TRBJ2-7; D possibly corresponds to TRBD1 (6 bases). Trimming left V 5 bases short and J 3 bases short, with 17 bases between. CDR1 and CDR2 from the germline V gene are GTSNPN and SVGIG (reference sequence). The length of the CDR3 is 14 residues. Here the CDR3 reads CAWVRGLWNYEQYF. The CDR3 bases are TGTGCCTGGGTTAGGGGGTTATGGAACTACGAGCAGTACTTC.

The chain combines TRBV5-4 with TRBJ2-3; 7 positions agree with TRBD2. CDR1 SGHNT and CDR2 YYREEE come from the germline V gene (reference sequence). With 3 bases clipped from V and 2 bases from J, the junction kept 6 bases outside the gene matches. The CDR3 sequence is 15 residues long. This CDR3 is CASSYPGDYTDTQYF. In nucleotides, the CDR3 is TGTGCCAGCAGCTACCCGGGGGACTACACAGATACGCAGTATTTT.